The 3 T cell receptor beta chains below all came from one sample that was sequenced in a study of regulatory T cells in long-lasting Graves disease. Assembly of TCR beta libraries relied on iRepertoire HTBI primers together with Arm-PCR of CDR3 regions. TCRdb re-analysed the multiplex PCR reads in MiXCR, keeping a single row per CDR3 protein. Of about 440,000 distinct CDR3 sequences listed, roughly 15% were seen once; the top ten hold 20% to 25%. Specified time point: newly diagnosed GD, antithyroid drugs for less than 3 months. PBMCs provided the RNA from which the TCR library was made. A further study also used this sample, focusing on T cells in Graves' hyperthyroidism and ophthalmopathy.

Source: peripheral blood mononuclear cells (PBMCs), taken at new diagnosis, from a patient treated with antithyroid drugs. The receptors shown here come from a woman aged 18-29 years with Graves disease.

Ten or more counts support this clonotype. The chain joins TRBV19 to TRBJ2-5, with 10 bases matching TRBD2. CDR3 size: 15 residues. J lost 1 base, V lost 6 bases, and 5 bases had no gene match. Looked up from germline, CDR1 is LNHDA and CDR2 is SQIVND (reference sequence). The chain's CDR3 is CASSPGTSVQETQYF. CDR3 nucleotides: TGTGCCAGTAGCCCCGGGACTAGCGTCCAAGAGACCCAGTACTTC.

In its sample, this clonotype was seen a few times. CDR3 bases: TGTGCCATCAGTGAGGGGGCTGGGGAGACCCAGTACTTC. Translated: CAISEGAGETQYF. The chain couples TRBV10-3 to TRBJ2-5; possibly TRBD1 for D (5 bases). The CDR3 has 13 residues. Deletions cut 2 bases from V and 5 bases from J, with 9 bases between. The germline V gene encodes CDR1 ENHRY and CDR2 SYGVKD.

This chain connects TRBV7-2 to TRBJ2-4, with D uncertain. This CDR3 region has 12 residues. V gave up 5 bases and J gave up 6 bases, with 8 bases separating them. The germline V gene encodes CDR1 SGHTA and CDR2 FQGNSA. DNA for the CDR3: TGTGCCAGCAGCCCCAGTCGAAACATTCAGTACTTC. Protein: CASSPSRNIQYF.